These 7 T cell receptor beta chains were sequenced from one sample in a study of control samples from healthy donors and cancer patients. Generated by immunoSEQ multiplex PCR, the TCRdb table keeps only in-frame clones and is missing some. The profile shows about 45,000 clones, just over 70% of them singletons. Sequenced: formalin-fixed, paraffin-embedded tissue. The source is a male donor with melanoma.

The rearrangement links TRBV5-4 to TRBJ2-2; D call uncertain. V lost 0 bases to trimming and J lost 4 bases, with 7 bases between them. Germline V gene lookup returns CDR1 SGHNT and CDR2 YYREEE (reference sequence). The length of the CDR3 is 14 residues. CDR3 in amino acids: CASSLGMGTGELFF. CDR3 bases: TGTGCCAGCAGCTTGGGGATGGGCACCGGGGAGCTGTTTTTT.

The chain employs TRBV2 and TRBJ1-5, with a tentative D call TRBD1 (5 bases). CDR3 size: 16 residues. Deletions cut 1 base from V and 6 bases from J, with 16 bases between. Germline assignment: CDR1 SNHLY and CDR2 FYNNEI. The CDR3 DNA reads TGTGCCAGCAGTGAAGGAGGTTCCAGGGTCGGTCAGCCCCAGCATTTT. This translates into CASSEGGSRVGQPQHF.

The V call is TRBV11-2, the J call TRBJ2-5; 10 nucleotides line up with TRBD1. CDR1 and CDR2 from the germline V gene are SGHAT and FQNNGV. V lost 5 bases to trimming and J lost 3 bases; unmatched junction nucleotides: 9. The CDR3 is 16 residues long. DNA for the CDR3: TGTGCCAGCAGCCCACCCCCCGGGACAGGGGAAGAGACCCAGTACTTC. It yields the protein CASSPPPGTGEETQYF.

V is TRBV15 and J is TRBJ1-1; unclear D gene. This CDR3 spans 14 amino acids. Germline CDR1 LNHNV, CDR2 YYDKDF (reference sequence). Trimming took off 3 bases at V and 1 base at J, with 9 bases between the two ends. CDR3 in DNA: TGTGCCACCAGCAGTTCAATTACGAACACTGAAGCTTTCTTT. It is translated as CATSSSITNTEAFF.

The rearrangement uses TRBV28 and TRBJ2-3, with 13 nucleotides matching TRBD2. Germline assignment: CDR1 MDHEN and CDR2 SYDVKM. This CDR3 has 18 amino acids. V dropped 5 bases and J dropped 0; count of bases not matched to a gene: 8. CDR3 coding DNA: TGTGCCAGCAGTCCAATCGGACTAGCGGGAGTCAGCACAGATACGCAGTATTTT. Encoded protein: CASSPIGLAGVSTDTQYF.

The gene calls are TRBV28 and TRBJ2-5, with D possibly TRBD2 on 6 matching bases. Germline lookup yields CDR1 MDHEN and CDR2 SYDVKM. With 3 bases removed from V and 3 bases from J, the gap between germline ends came to 17 bases. The CDR3 spans 16 residues. The CDR3 coding sequence is TGTGCCAGCAGTTTGGGGGGTAGCGTGGGAGAAGAGACCCAGTACTTC. Amino acids: CASSLGGSVGEETQYF.

The rearrangement links TRBV24-1 to TRBJ2-7; the D gene is possibly TRBD1 (5 bases). V was pared by 3 bases and J by 1 base, with 6 bases between. Germline V lookup: CDR1 KGHDR, CDR2 SFDVKD. This CDR3 spans 13 amino acids. CDR3 nucleotides: TGTGCCACCAGTGATCAGGGATCCTACGAGCAGTACTTC. This translates into CATSDQGSYEQYF.